The text below deals with one T cell receptor (beta chain). These data come from a study of blood T cells in healthy people across ages. The second PCR ran roughly 6 to 11 cycles with a sample-barcoded 5' primer and J-beta primers. Via MiXCR, TCRdb re-called the 5' RACE reads, giving one row per CDR3 protein. This sample has about 640,000 distinct CDR3 sequences; under 65% occur once, and the top ten carry roughly 34%. This CDR3 spans 16 amino acids. Trimming left V 3 bases short and J 0 bases short, with 10 bases between. The germline V gene has CDR1 SGHRS and CDR2 YFSETQ. This sequence joins TRBV5-1 and TRBJ2-6; D unclear. This receptor was identified in a man aged 55 to 70 in good health. The sequenced sample was blood. The CDR3 is CASSYGVSSGANVLTF. The CDR3 DNA reads TGCGCCAGCAGCTATGGGGTTAGCTCTGGGGCCAACGTCCTGACTTTC.